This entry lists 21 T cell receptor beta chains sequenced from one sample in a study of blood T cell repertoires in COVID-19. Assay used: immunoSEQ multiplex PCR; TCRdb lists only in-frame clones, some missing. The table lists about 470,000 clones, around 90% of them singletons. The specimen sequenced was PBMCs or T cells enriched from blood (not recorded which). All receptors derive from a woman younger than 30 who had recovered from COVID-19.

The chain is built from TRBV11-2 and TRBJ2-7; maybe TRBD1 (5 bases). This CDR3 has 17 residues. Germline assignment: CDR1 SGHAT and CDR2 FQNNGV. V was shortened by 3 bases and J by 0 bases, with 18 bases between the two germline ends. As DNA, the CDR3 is TGTGCCAGCAGCTTTTTTTTCCGGACAAAAAGCTCCTACGAGCAGTACTTC. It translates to CASSFFFRTKSSYEQYF.

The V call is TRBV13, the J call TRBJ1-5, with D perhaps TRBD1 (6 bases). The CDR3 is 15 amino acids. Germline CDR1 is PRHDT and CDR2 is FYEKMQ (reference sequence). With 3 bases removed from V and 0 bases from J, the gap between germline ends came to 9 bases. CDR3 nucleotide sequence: TGTGCCAGCAGCTTCCGGGACAATAGCAATCAGCCCCAGCATTTT. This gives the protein CASSFRDNSNQPQHF.

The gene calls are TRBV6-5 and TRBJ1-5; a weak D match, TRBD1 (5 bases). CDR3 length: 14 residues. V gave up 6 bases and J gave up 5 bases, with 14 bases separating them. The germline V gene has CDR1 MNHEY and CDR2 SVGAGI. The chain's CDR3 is CASRGGRSDQPQHF. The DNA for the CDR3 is TGTGCCAGCAGGGGGGGAAGGAGTGATCAGCCCCAGCATTTT.

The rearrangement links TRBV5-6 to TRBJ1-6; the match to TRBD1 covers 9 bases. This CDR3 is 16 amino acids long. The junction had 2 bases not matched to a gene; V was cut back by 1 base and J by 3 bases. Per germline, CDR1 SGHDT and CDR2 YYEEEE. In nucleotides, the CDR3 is TGTGCCAGCAGCTTGACAGGGGGCCGCTATAATTCACCCCTCCACTTT. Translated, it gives CASSLTGGRYNSPLHF.

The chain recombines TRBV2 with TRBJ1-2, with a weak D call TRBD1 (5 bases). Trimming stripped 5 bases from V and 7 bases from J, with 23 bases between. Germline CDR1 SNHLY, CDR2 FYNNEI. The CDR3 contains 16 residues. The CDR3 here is CASSPLAGPTPSGYTF. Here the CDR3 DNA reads TGTGCCAGCAGTCCCTTGGCAGGGCCCACCCCTTCTGGCTACACCTTC.

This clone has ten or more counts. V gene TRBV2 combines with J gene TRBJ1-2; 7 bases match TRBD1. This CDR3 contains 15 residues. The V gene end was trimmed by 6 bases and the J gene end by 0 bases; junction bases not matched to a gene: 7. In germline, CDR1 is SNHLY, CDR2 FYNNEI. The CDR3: CASSPGQTSNYGYTF. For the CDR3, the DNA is TGTGCCAGCAGCCCGGGACAGACCTCTAACTATGGCTACACCTTC.

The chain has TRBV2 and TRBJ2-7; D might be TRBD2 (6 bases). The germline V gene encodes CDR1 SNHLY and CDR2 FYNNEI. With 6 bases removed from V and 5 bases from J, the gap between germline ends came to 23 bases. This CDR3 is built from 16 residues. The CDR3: CASREPPGVLGDEQYF. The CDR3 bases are TGTGCCAGCAGGGAGCCCCCGGGGGTACTAGGCGACGAGCAGTACTTC.

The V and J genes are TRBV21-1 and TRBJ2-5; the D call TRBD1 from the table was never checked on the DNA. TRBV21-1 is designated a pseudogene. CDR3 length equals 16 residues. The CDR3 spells CASNMGDRTNQETQYF. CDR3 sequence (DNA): TGTGCCAGCAATATGGGGGACAGGACCAATCAAGAGACCCAGTACTTC.

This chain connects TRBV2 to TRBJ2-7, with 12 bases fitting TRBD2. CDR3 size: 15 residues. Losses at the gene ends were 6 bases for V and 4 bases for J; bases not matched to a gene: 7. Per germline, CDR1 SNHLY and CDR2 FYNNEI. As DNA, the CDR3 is TGTGCCAGCAGCCGTACTAGCGGGGGGAAGTACGAGCAGTACTTC. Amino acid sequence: CASSRTSGGKYEQYF.

The CDR3 is CAQPLDRVERYF. The CDR3 region has the DNA TGTGCCCAACCATTGGACAGGGTCGAGAGGTACTTC. The V call is TRBV28, the J call TRBJ2-5; TRBD1 agrees at 8 bases. The V segment lost 11 bases and the J segment 13 bases; nucleotides outside the gene matches: 15. In germline, CDR1 is MDHEN, CDR2 SYDVKM. The CDR3 length is 12 residues.

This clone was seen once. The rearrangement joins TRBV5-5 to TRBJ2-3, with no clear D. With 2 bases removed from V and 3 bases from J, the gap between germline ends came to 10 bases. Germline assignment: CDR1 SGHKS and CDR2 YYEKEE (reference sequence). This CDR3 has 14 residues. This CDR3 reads CASSLTPSTDTQYF. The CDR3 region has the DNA TGTGCCAGCAGCTTAACTCCTTCGACAGATACGCAGTATTTT. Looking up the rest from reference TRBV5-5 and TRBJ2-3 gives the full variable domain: DAGVTQSPTHLIKTRGQQVTLRCSPISGHKSVSWYQQVLGQGPQFIFQYYEKEERGRGNFPDRFSARQFPNYSSELNVNALLLGDSALYLCASSLTPSTDTQYFGPGTRLTVL.

CDR3 region: CASSRDRGATGGNTIYF. The CDR3 nucleotides read TGTGCCAGCAGTCGGGACAGAGGAGCCACGGGAGGAAACACCATATATTTT. This chain links TRBV6-6 with TRBJ1-3, with 7 nucleotides matching TRBD1. Germline V gene data show CDR1 as MNHNY and CDR2 as SVGAGI (reference sequence). With V trimmed by 5 bases and J by 4 bases, 14 bases remained unmatched. The CDR3 has 17 amino acids.

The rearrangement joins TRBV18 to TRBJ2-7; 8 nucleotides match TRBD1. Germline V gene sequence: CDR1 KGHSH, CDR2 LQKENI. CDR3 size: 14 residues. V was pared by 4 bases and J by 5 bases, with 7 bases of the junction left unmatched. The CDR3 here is CASSQHRGYDEQYF. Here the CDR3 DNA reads TGTGCCAGCTCACAACACAGGGGGTACGACGAGCAGTACTTC.

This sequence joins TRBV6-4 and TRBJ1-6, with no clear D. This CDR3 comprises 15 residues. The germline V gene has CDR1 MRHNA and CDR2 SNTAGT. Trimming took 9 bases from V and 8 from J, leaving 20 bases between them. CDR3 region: CASSSTISSDSPLHF. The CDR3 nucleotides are TGTGCCAGTAGCTCGACTATCTCATCGGATTCACCCCTCCACTTT.

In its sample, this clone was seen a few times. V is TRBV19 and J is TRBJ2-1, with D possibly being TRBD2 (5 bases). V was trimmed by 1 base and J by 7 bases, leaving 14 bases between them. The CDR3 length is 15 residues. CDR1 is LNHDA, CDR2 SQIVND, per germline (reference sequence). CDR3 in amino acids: CASSIGSASKNEQFF. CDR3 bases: TGTGCCAGTAGTATAGGGTCGGCTAGCAAGAATGAGCAGTTCTTC.

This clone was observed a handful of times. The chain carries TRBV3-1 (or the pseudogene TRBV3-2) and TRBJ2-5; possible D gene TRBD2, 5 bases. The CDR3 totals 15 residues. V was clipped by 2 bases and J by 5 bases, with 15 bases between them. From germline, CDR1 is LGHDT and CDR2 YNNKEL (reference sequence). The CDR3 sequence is CASSQTVGVEETQYF. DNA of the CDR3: TGTGCCAGCAGCCAAACGGTCGGGGTTGAGGAGACCCAGTACTTC.

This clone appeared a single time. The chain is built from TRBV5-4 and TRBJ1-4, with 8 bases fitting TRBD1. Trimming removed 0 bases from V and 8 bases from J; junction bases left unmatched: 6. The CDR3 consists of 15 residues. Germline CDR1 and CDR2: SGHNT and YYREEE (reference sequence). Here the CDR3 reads CASSLDQGAQEKLFF. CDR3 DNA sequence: TGTGCCAGCAGCTTGGACCAGGGGGCGCAAGAAAAACTGTTTTTT.

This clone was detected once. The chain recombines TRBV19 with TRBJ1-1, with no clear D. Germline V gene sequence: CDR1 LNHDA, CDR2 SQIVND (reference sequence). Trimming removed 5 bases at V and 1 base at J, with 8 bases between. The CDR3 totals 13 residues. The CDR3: CASSRVRNTEAFF. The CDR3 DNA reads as TGTGCCAGTAGTCGCGTGAGGAACACTGAAGCTTTCTTT.

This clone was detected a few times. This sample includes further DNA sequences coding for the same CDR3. For the CDR3, the DNA is TGTGCCAGCAGTGACTCTGGGGGGGGCTCCTACAATGAGCAGTTCTTC. Protein product: CASSDSGGGSYNEQFF. V gene TRBV6-4 combines with J gene TRBJ2-1, with 7 bases lining up with TRBD2. The CDR3 runs to 16 residues. Trimming took 0 bases from V and 0 from J; bases not matched to a gene: 2. The germline V gene encodes CDR1 MRHNA and CDR2 SNTAGT.

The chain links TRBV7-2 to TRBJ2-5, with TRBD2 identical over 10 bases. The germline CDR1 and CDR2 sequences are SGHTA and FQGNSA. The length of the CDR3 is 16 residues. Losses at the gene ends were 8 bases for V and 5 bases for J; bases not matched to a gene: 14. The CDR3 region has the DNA TGTGCCAGCCTCCAGGGTAGCGGGGGGCTGGGGGAGACCCAGTACTTC. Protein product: CASLQGSGGLGETQYF.

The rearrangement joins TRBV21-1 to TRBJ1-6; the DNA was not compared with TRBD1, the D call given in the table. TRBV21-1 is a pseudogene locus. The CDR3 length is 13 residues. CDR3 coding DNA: TGTGCCAACCGGGACAGGCATAATTCACCCCTCCACTTT. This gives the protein CANRDRHNSPLHF.